One and the same sample provided the 26 T cell receptor beta chains below, sequenced in a study of blood T cell repertoires in COVID-19. Repertoires were generated with immunoSEQ multiplex PCR, while TCRdb's copy carries only in-frame clones and drops some. The profile covers fewer than 250,000 clones, with 65% to 80% appearing a single time and roughly 12% taken by the ten largest. The specimen was peripheral blood. The receptors come from a woman in her forties or fifties with acute or convalescent COVID-19.

The chain links TRBV3-1 (or the pseudogene TRBV3-2) to TRBJ1-4, with D perhaps matching TRBD1 (5 bases). This CDR3 has 16 amino acids. Trimming cost V 1 base and J 3 bases, with 12 bases left between them. Germline V gives CDR1 LGHDT, CDR2 YNNKEL (reference sequence). This chain's CDR3 is CASSQGQNEANEKLFF. For the CDR3, the DNA is TGTGCCAGCAGCCAAGGACAGAATGAGGCTAATGAAAAACTGTTTTTT.

The V call is TRBV24-1, the J call TRBJ2-1; D remains unclear. In germline, CDR1 is KGHDR, CDR2 SFDVKD. Trimming stripped 4 bases from V and 2 bases from J, with 14 bases between. The CDR3 is made up of 16 amino acids. In nucleotides, the CDR3 is TGTGCCACCAGTGACCAAACAACTAACACCTACAATGAGCAGTTCTTC. Protein: CATSDQTTNTYNEQFF.

This sequence joins TRBV5-1 and TRBJ2-7; D possibly corresponds to TRBD1 (7 bases). CDR3 size: 15 residues. Trimming shortened V by 5 bases and J by 6 bases, and 21 bases separated the two germline ends. Germline V gives CDR1 SGHRS, CDR2 YFSETQ. CDR3 coding DNA: TGCGCCAGCAGTGCTACTGGGGCAGGGGGGCGCGAGCAGTACTTC. Translation gives CASSATGAGGREQYF.

The V call is TRBV19, the J call TRBJ2-5; the match to TRBD1 covers 10 bases. This CDR3 region has 17 residues. Germline V lookup: CDR1 LNHDA, CDR2 SQIVND (reference sequence). J gave up 5 bases and V 5 bases, and 14 bases lay outside the gene matches. CDR3 sequence (DNA): TGTGCCAGTAGTCGAGCCCCGGGACAGGGGCGGTGGGAGACCCAGTACTTC. This encodes CASSRAPGQGRWETQYF.

The chain recombines TRBV28 with TRBJ1-1; a possible D gene is TRBD1 (6 bases). The CDR3 totals 14 residues. The V end lost 3 bases, the J end lost 6 bases, and 14 bases lay between the germline ends. Looked up from germline, CDR1 is MDHEN and CDR2 is SYDVKM. Here the CDR3 reads CASSFTGPTAEAFF. The CDR3 DNA reads as TGTGCCAGCAGTTTTACAGGGCCGACCGCTGAAGCTTTCTTT.

This rearrangement joins TRBV7-2 to TRBJ1-6, with D unclear. Trimming left V 1 base short and J 9 bases short, with 16 bases between. CDR3 size: 16 residues. Germline CDR1 is SGHTA and CDR2 is FQGNSA. CDR3 amino acids: CASSLDGRVGASPLHF. The CDR3 region has the DNA TGTGCCAGCAGCTTAGATGGCCGGGTTGGAGCTTCACCCCTCCACTTT.

V gene TRBV4-2 combines with J gene TRBJ2-7; 8 nucleotides match TRBD2. In germline, CDR1 is LGHNA, CDR2 YNFKEQ. The CDR3 extends over 17 amino acids. Losses at the gene ends were 0 bases for V and 2 bases for J; bases not matched to a gene: 9. The CDR3 coding sequence is TGTGCCAGCAGCCAAGATTCCCCCAGCGGGGGCACCTACGAGCAGTACTTC. Protein: CASSQDSPSGGTYEQYF.

The chain couples TRBV28 to TRBJ1-2; no clear D gene. CDR3 size: 16 residues. Trimming shortened V by 6 bases and J by 13 bases, and 30 bases separated the two germline ends. CDR1 and CDR2 from the germline V gene are MDHEN and SYDVKM. The CDR3 DNA sequence: TGTGCCAGCAGCCCCGCCCCGGGCCCCTCAAAGCGGGCGATCACCTTC. This encodes CASSPAPGPSKRAITF.

The chain has TRBV6-5 and TRBJ2-7; 7 bases match TRBD2. The CDR3 loop spans 15 amino acids. Germline V lookup: CDR1 MNHEY, CDR2 SVGAGI. V lost 2 bases to trimming and J lost 0 bases; unmatched junction nucleotides: 4. As DNA, the CDR3 is TGTGCCAGCAGTTACCGCGGGAGCGGCTCCTACGAGCAGTACTTC. It is translated as CASSYRGSGSYEQYF.

The genes are TRBV27 and TRBJ1-3; possible D gene TRBD1, 6 bases. Germline V gene sequence: CDR1 MNHEY, CDR2 SMNVEV (reference sequence). V was pared by 4 bases and J by 3 bases, with 16 bases between. This CDR3 is built from 16 residues. This CDR3 reads CASSSAGTFGGNTIYF. Written as DNA, the CDR3 is TGTGCCAGCAGTTCCGCCGGGACATTCGGTGGAAACACCATATATTTT.

The chain carries TRBV7-2 and TRBJ2-7; no firm D call. V was clipped by 2 bases and J by 7 bases, with 18 bases between them. This CDR3 is 15 amino acids long. Looked up from germline, CDR1 is SGHTA and CDR2 is FQGNSA. The DNA for the CDR3 is TGTGCCAGCAGCTTAAGGCTAGGATTGACGCCGGAGCAGTACTTC. Its translation: CASSLRLGLTPEQYF.

The V and J genes are TRBV30 and TRBJ2-1, with 8 bases fitting TRBD2. J lost 7 bases, V lost 5 bases, and 13 bases had no gene match. The CDR3 runs to 15 residues. Germline loops: CDR1 GTSNPN, CDR2 SVGIG (reference sequence). DNA of the CDR3: TGTGCCTGGGCCTTAGGGGCGGGAGGAGTGAATGAGCAGTTCTTC. It yields the protein CAWALGAGGVNEQFF.

The sample holds many counts of this clone. The chain links TRBV9 to TRBJ1-1; a weak D match, TRBD1 (6 bases). The germline V and J ends were trimmed by 4 bases and 5 bases, with 18 bases remaining between them. The CDR3 totals 15 residues. Germline CDR1 and CDR2: SGDLS and YYNGEE. The CDR3 DNA is TGTGCCAGCAGCCCGCGACAGGAGTGGATTACTGAAGCTTTCTTT. Protein product: CASSPRQEWITEAFF.

This clone was seen at least ten times. The chain is built from TRBV18 and TRBJ2-4; TRBD1 might be the D (6 bases). The germline gives CDR1 KGHSH, CDR2 LQKENI. This CDR3 region has 14 residues. Trimming shortened V by 1 base and J by 15 bases, and 19 bases separated the two germline ends. CDR3 bases: TGTGCCAGCTCACCACGCCCAGGGGAGTTTCTTCGGTACTTC. Translated, it gives CASSPRPGEFLRYF.

The chain employs TRBV2 and TRBJ1-2; 8 bases agree with TRBD1. The CDR3 spans 14 residues. J gave up 3 bases and V 5 bases, and 5 bases lay outside the gene matches. Germline CDR1 is SNHLY and CDR2 is FYNNEI. This chain's CDR3 is CASSREQGDYGYTF. The CDR3 DNA sequence: TGTGCCAGCAGTCGGGAACAGGGGGACTATGGCTACACCTTC.

V and J are TRBV2 and TRBJ2-1, with D maybe TRBD2 (5 bases). Germline V gives CDR1 SNHLY, CDR2 FYNNEI. The CDR3 totals 14 residues. The V gene lost 6 bases and the J gene lost 7 bases, with 16 bases spanning the gap. The CDR3 loop is CASSPVRAGNEQFF. CDR3 DNA sequence: TGTGCCAGCAGCCCCGTGCGGGCAGGTAATGAGCAGTTCTTC.

The V call is TRBV2, the J call TRBJ2-7, with no clear D. CDR1 SNHLY and CDR2 FYNNEI come from the germline V gene. This CDR3 has 15 amino acids. Trimming took off 1 base at V and 0 bases at J, with 10 bases between the two ends. The CDR3 DNA follows: TGTGCCAGCAGTGAAGACAGACCGAGCTCCTACGAGCAGTACTTC. Amino acids: CASSEDRPSSYEQYF.

In this sample, this clone turned up a few times. The sample has other DNA sequences that encode this CDR3 too. The V and J genes are TRBV30 and TRBJ1-5; D possibly corresponds to TRBD1 (6 bases). The CDR3 extends over 13 amino acids. Germline-derived CDR1 and CDR2 are GTSNPN and SVGIG (reference sequence). Trimming removed 0 bases from V and 4 bases from J, with 7 bases in between. In nucleotides, the CDR3 is TGTGCCTGGAGTGTACAGGGAAATCAGCCCCAGCATTTT. It translates to CAWSVQGNQPQHF.

The gene calls are TRBV6-5 and TRBJ1-3, with D possibly TRBD1 on 6 matching bases. This CDR3 comprises 15 residues. V was trimmed by 7 bases and J by 1 base, leaving 14 bases between them. CDR1 MNHEY and CDR2 SVGAGI come from the germline V gene. CDR3 residues: CASTPGDTSGNTIYF. CDR3 DNA sequence: TGTGCCAGCACACCAGGGGATACGTCTGGAAACACCATATATTTT.

This clone has a handful of counts. V gene TRBV13 combines with J gene TRBJ2-2; D perhaps matches TRBD1 (5 bases). Per germline, CDR1 PRHDT and CDR2 FYEKMQ (reference sequence). V was clipped by 5 bases and J by 2 bases, with 12 bases between them. This CDR3 has 15 residues. CDR3 nucleotides: TGTGCCAGCAGCCGAGGTGGGGCCAACACCGGGGAGCTGTTTTTT. Encoded protein: CASSRGGANTGELFF.

The V and J genes are TRBV24-1 and TRBJ2-2, with 8 bases lining up with TRBD1. The J segment lost 2 bases and the V segment lost 7 bases, leaving 5 bases of the junction unmatched. The germline V gene encodes CDR1 KGHDR and CDR2 SFDVKD. The CDR3 covers 15 residues. The CDR3 bases are TGTGCCACCAGACCGGGACAGGCCAACACCGGGGAGCTGTTTTTT. Its protein product is CATRPGQANTGELFF.

The V and J genes are TRBV5-5 and TRBJ1-5; the match to TRBD1 covers 9 bases. The V gene's germline CDR1 is SGHKS and CDR2 YYEKEE (reference sequence). J gave up 0 bases and V 3 bases, and 10 bases lay outside the gene matches. The CDR3 sequence is 18 residues long. This CDR3 reads CASSSGGTGTLSNQPQHF. The DNA of the CDR3 is TGTGCCAGCAGCTCCGGCGGGACAGGGACCCTTAGCAATCAGCCCCAGCATTTT.

The table lists this clone with a few counts. This sequence joins TRBV6-5 and TRBJ2-1; maybe TRBD2 (5 bases). CDR3 size: 12 residues. Looked up from germline, CDR1 is MNHEY and CDR2 is SVGAGI. V was pared by 4 bases and J by 10 bases, with 11 bases between. The CDR3 here is CASSSIKREQFF. CDR3 sequence (DNA): TGTGCCAGCAGTTCCATTAAGCGGGAGCAGTTCTTC.

In this sample, this clone turned up a few times. The V gene is TRBV5-1, the J gene TRBJ1-3, with D tentatively TRBD1 (6 bases). V lost 5 bases, J lost 4 bases, and 13 bases lay in between. Germline values: CDR1 SGHRS, CDR2 YFSETQ. This CDR3 comprises 14 residues. The CDR3 sequence: CASRPQGSGNTIYF. In DNA, the CDR3 is TGCGCCAGCAGACCTCAGGGGAGCGGAAACACCATATATTTT.

This clone occurred once. The chain uses TRBV19 and TRBJ2-7, with unresolved D. Germline assignment: CDR1 LNHDA and CDR2 SQIVND (reference sequence). The CDR3 has 15 amino acids. Trimming left V 1 base short and J 1 base short, with 11 bases between. CDR3 nucleotides: TGTGCCAGTAGTATAGCACACAGCCCTTCCTACGAGCAGTACTTC. As protein: CASSIAHSPSYEQYF.

The rearrangement uses TRBV19 and TRBJ1-5; 9 bases are a match to TRBD1. The CDR3 covers 16 residues. Germline CDR1 and CDR2: LNHDA and SQIVND (reference sequence). V gave up 3 bases and J gave up 3 bases; unmatched junction bases: 6. The CDR3: CASSIGTGRYNQPQHF. CDR3 in DNA: TGTGCCAGTAGTATTGGGACAGGGCGCTACAATCAGCCCCAGCATTTT. Variable domain in full (rest from reference TRBV19 and TRBJ1-5): DGGITQSPKYLFRKEGQNVTLSCEQNLNHDAMYWYRQDPGQGLRLIYYSQIVNDFQKGDIAEGYSVSREKKESFPLTVTSAQKNPTAFYLCASSIGTGRYNQPQHFGDGTRLSIL.